The source of this TCR beta chain is a study of blood T cell repertoires in COVID-19. At the level of the study: Samples representing acute and convalescent COVID-19 were sourced from the United States, Italy and Spain.

Germline CDR1 is SNHLY and CDR2 is FYNNEI. This CDR3 region has 13 residues. V lost 5 bases and J 0 bases, leaving 7 bases between the germline ends. The assay was immunoSEQ multiplex PCR, and TCRdb's table has in-frame clones only and misses some. The data show some 230,000 clones, 84% seen once. The V call is TRBV2, the J call TRBJ1-1; D may be TRBD1 (5 bases). This TCR derives from an older woman who had recovered from COVID-19. The sample taken for sequencing was peripheral blood. The DNA of the CDR3 is TGTGCCAGCAGTCGACAGATGAACACTGAAGCTTTCTTT. Its protein product is CASSRQMNTEAFF.